This T cell receptor beta chain emerged from a study of Ad26.COV2.S vaccination and SARS-CoV-2 variants. Findings of the study overall: Substantial post-vaccination breadth of spike-specific CD8+ and CD4+ T cell responses was reported. Whether participants received vaccine or placebo, their non-spike TCR breadth was similar. Total T cell responses, in the TCR breadth and depth analyses, may have been underestimated. Vaccinees displayed broader spike-specific TCR repertoires than placebo recipients.

The CDR3 contains 16 residues. Germline V lookup: CDR1 KGHSH, CDR2 LQKENI. Unmatched junction bases numbered 5, after V lost 0 bases and J lost 2 bases. Remarks on this clone: Its target is unknown.

TCRdb keeps only in-frame clones here, not all; method: immunoSEQ multiplex PCR. The sample has about 350,000 clones; 92% are singletons. The chain recombines TRBV18 with TRBJ2-7; 9 positions match TRBD1. The sample here was peripheral blood, taken after recovery from COVID-19. The TCR originated in a human donor who had recovered from COVID-19. The CDR3 reads CASSPPSGQGTYEQYF. CDR3 DNA: TGTGCCAGCTCACCACCCTCGGGACAGGGTACCTACGAGCAGTACTTC.